This T cell receptor (beta chain) appears in the sequencing data of a study of shared clonotypes between healthy human individuals. Notes on the study in general: Roughly 5% of naive CD4 clonotypes were shared across a few donors.

Of note for this clone: The antigen remains unidentified.

Profiling relied on immunoSEQ multiplex PCR, and the TCRdb table lists in-frame clones only, not all of them. The data contain about 2.3 million clones, around 93% of them singletons. Material: naive CD4+ T cells from PBMCs. Stated subset: CD45RA+ positively selected. This TCR came from a man aged 18 to 30 in good health. Some clones in this sample may be carry-over from other donors' samples.

CDR3 residues: CASSPRRTLYEETQYF. The CDR3 DNA reads TGTGCCAGCTCACCACGAAGGACTTTATACGAAGAGACCCAGTACTTC. This chain connects TRBV18 to TRBJ2-5; weak D call: TRBD2 (5 bases). Germline lookup yields CDR1 KGHSH and CDR2 LQKENI. Trimming left V 1 base short and J 3 bases short, with 15 bases between. The CDR3 is 16 residues long.